Shown below are 10 T cell receptor beta chains from a single sample sequenced in a study of cytomegalovirus exposure and HLA in healthy donors. Vbeta (60) and Jbeta (13) primers were used in the PCR. Sequencing used immunoSEQ multiplex PCR; TCRdb keeps in-frame clones, though not all of them. The data contain 200,000 or so clones, roughly 80% of them singletons. Input material: PBMCs. Receptors were obtained from a male donor in good health and CMV-seronegative.

This clone was counted once. The V and J genes are TRBV7-9 and TRBJ2-7; 7 positions match TRBD2. Germline-derived CDR1 and CDR2 are SEHNR and FQNEAQ (reference sequence). J lost 5 bases, V lost 8 bases, and 3 bases had no gene match. The CDR3 has 11 amino acids. The CDR3 sequence is CASGRANEQYF. In DNA, the CDR3 is TGTGCCAGCGGGAGGGCCAACGAGCAGTACTTC.

V usage is TRBV5-4 and J usage is TRBJ2-5, with 10 bases lining up with TRBD2. The DNA end favors TRBJ2-7, so the J call may be wrong. CDR1 is SGHNT, CDR2 YYREEE, per germline (reference sequence). The CDR3 extends over 15 amino acids. The CDR3 nucleotides are TGTGCCAGCAGCTCCAGCGGGAGGGATTCCTACGAGCAGTACTTC. Protein sequence: CASSSSGRDSYEQYF.

V and J are TRBV7-3 and TRBJ2-3; D call uncertain. The germline CDR1 and CDR2 sequences are SGHTA and FQGTGA. This CDR3 is 13 amino acids long. Trimming took 1 base from V and 2 from J, leaving 4 bases between them. The chain's CDR3 is CASSLIATDTQYF. The CDR3 nucleotides are TGTGCCAGCAGCTTAATAGCCACAGATACGCAGTATTTT.

This sequence joins TRBV9 and TRBJ1-2, with TRBD1 matching 8 bases. CDR1 SGDLS and CDR2 YYNGEE come from the germline V gene. V was pared by 0 bases and J by 4 bases, with 5 bases of the junction left unmatched. The CDR3 totals 15 residues. The CDR3 protein is CASSVGRTGGYGYTF. The CDR3, as DNA: TGTGCCAGCAGCGTAGGGAGAACAGGGGGCTATGGCTACACCTTC.

The rearrangement joins TRBV5-1 to TRBJ1-1; possibly TRBD1 for D (6 bases). Per germline, CDR1 SGHRS and CDR2 YFSETQ. The V end was cut by 7 bases, the J end by 9 bases, with 22 bases between. The CDR3 has 14 amino acids. The CDR3 bases are TGCGCCAGCGGACCCTCATTACAGGGAACCAAAGCTTTCTTT. It encodes CASGPSLQGTKAFF.

V gene TRBV4-2 combines with J gene TRBJ1-1, with D hard to call. Germline V gives CDR1 LGHNA, CDR2 YNFKEQ. The CDR3 covers 14 residues. V was trimmed by 1 base and J by 1 base, leaving 7 bases between them. CDR3 residues: CASSQVYGNTEAFF. The CDR3 bases are TGTGCCAGCAGCCAAGTTTACGGGAACACTGAAGCTTTCTTT.

The CDR3 sequence: CASSRGQFEKLFF. The CDR3 DNA reads TGCGCCAGCAGCCGGGGACAGTTTGAAAAACTGTTTTTT. The chain joins TRBV5-1 to TRBJ1-4; 7 nucleotides align to TRBD1. Germline assignment: CDR1 SGHRS and CDR2 YFSETQ. The CDR3 length is 13 residues. V gave up 4 bases and J gave up 7 bases; unmatched junction bases: 4.

This rearrangement joins TRBV7-3 to TRBJ2-7; TRBD2 matches 9 bases. CDR3 length equals 14 residues. J lost 7 bases, V lost 2 bases, and 6 bases had no gene match. CDR1 is SGHTA and CDR2 is FQGTGA in the germline V gene. This CDR3 reads CASSLLAGGGEQYF. In DNA form, the CDR3 reads TGTGCCAGCAGCTTATTGGCGGGAGGGGGGGAGCAGTACTTC. Full variable domain (remainder filled in from reference TRBV7-3 and TRBJ2-7): GAGVSQTPSNKVTEKGKYVELRCDPISGHTALYWYRQSLGQGPEFLIYFQGTGAADDSGLPNDRFFAVRPEGSVSTLKIQRTERGDSAVYLCASSLLAGGGEQYFGPGTRLTVT.

The chain carries TRBV19 and TRBJ2-7, with D perhaps TRBD2 (6 bases). The germline V and J ends were trimmed by 3 bases and 2 bases, with 11 bases remaining between them. The CDR3 totals 14 residues. CDR1 and CDR2 from the germline V gene are LNHDA and SQIVND (reference sequence). The CDR3 sequence is CASSMRGPPYEQYF. The CDR3 region has the DNA TGTGCCAGTAGTATGCGGGGCCCCCCCTACGAGCAGTACTTC.

The V and J genes are TRBV19 and TRBJ2-5; D is unresolved. The CDR3 loop spans 14 amino acids. Germline assignment: CDR1 LNHDA and CDR2 SQIVND (reference sequence). The V end lost 1 base, the J end lost 7 bases, and 13 bases lay between the germline ends. The CDR3 sequence is CASSIGSPPGTQYF. The CDR3 nucleotides read TGTGCCAGTAGTATAGGTAGTCCCCCAGGGACCCAGTACTTC.